The 5 T cell receptor beta chains reported below all come from one sample, sequenced in a study of cytomegalovirus exposure and HLA in healthy donors. PCR used 60 Vbeta primers and 13 Jbeta primers. Method: immunoSEQ multiplex PCR; TCRdb's copy keeps in-frame clones and lacks some. The data hold approximately 80,000 clones, with 72% observed a single time. Sequences were obtained from PBMCs. These receptors originate from a woman aged 40 to 55 in good health and CMV-seropositive.

The gene calls are TRBV19 and TRBJ1-5; the match to TRBD1 covers 9 bases. Trimming removed 4 bases from V and 0 bases from J; junction bases left unmatched: 7. The CDR3 covers 17 residues. CDR1 and CDR2 (germline): LNHDA, SQIVND (reference sequence). CDR3 residues: CASSTGQGTYSNQPQHF. DNA of the CDR3: TGTGCCAGTAGTACGGGACAGGGAACCTATAGCAATCAGCCCCAGCATTTT. Based on the CDR3 plus reference TRBV19 and TRBJ1-5, the full variable domain is DGGITQSPKYLFRKEGQNVTLSCEQNLNHDAMYWYRQDPGQGLRLIYYSQIVNDFQKGDIAEGYSVSREKKESFPLTVTSAQKNPTAFYLCASSTGQGTYSNQPQHFGDGTRLSIL.

This clone has just a few counts. This chain joins TRBV14 and TRBJ1-4; D is unresolved. The germline gives CDR1 SGHDN, CDR2 FVKESK. This CDR3 comprises 14 residues. V lost 1 base, J lost 4 bases, and 7 bases lay in between. DNA for the CDR3: TGTGCCAGCAGCCAAGCCGGGGTTAATGAAAAACTGTTTTTT. Translating gives CASSQAGVNEKLFF.

This clone appeared a few times. The chain is built from TRBV5-1 and TRBJ2-3; tentatively, D is TRBD2 (6 bases). With 1 base removed from V and 0 bases from J, the gap between germline ends came to 18 bases. The CDR3 is 18 amino acids. The germline gives CDR1 SGHRS, CDR2 YFSETQ. Here the CDR3 DNA reads TGCGCCAGCAGCTTGAACCCCCGAGGTAGCGGCAGCACAGATACGCAGTATTTT. This sequence encodes CASSLNPRGSGSTDTQYF.

This clone was seen only a few times. The chain links TRBV6-5 to TRBJ1-1; D gene ambiguous. CDR3 length equals 15 residues. CDR1 MNHEY and CDR2 SVGAGI come from the germline V gene. V was trimmed by 0 bases and J by 0 bases, leaving 8 bases between them. Written as DNA, the CDR3 is TGTGCCAGCAGTTACTCGAAGGAGTTGAACACTGAAGCTTTCTTT. Translating it yields CASSYSKELNTEAFF.

This clone was seen only once. The gene calls are TRBV29-1 and TRBJ2-2; TRBD1 matches 8 bases. CDR1 is SQVTM and CDR2 is ANQGSEA in the germline V gene. With V trimmed by 6 bases and J by 2 bases, 5 bases remained unmatched. This CDR3 is built from 14 residues. CDR3 sequence (DNA): TGCAGCGTCGTTGGACAGGGAAACACCGGGGAGCTGTTTTTT. This codes for CSVVGQGNTGELFF.